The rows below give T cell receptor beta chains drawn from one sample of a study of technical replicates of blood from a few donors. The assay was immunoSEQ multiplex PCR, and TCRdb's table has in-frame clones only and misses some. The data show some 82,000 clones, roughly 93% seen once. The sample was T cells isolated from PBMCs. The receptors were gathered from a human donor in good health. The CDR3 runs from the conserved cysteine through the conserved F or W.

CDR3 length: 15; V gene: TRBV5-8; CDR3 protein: CASSLRVPTNEKLFF
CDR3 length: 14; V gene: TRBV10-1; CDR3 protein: CASSTGSGANVLTF
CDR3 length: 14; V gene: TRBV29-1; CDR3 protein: CSVSSGRSRNEQYF
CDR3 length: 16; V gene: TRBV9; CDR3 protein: CASSVVSGGQGNTIYF
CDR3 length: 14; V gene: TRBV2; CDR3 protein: CASSVRGSPYEQYF
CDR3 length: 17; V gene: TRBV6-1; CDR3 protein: CASSEALRTGGADTQYF
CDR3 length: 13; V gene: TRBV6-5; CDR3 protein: CASSRQGRDTQYF
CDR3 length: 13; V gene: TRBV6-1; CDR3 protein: CASSTNVIEGAFF
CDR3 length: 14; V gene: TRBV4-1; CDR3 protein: CASSQVTATEKLFF
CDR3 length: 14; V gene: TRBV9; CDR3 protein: CASNQGTSEDEQFF
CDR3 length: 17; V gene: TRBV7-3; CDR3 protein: CASSFGLAGVTQETQYF
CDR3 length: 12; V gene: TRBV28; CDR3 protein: CASSFRQGWDYF
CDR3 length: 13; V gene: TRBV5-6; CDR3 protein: CASSLRYSEKLFF
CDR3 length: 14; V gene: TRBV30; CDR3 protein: CAYLRDRVNEKLFF
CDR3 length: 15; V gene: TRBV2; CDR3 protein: CASRTTSGRGEGQYF
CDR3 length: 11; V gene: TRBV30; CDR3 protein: CAWGQPYGYTF
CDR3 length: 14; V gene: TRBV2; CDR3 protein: CASRHTTSTDTQYF
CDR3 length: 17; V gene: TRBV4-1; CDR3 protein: CASSQESRVDSNQPQHF
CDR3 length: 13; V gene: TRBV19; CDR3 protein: CASRPDRENEQFF
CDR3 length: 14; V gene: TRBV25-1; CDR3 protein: CASRSRGGPDTQYF
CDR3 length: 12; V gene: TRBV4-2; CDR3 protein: CASSSSPETQYF
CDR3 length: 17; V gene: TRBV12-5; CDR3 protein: CASGLATSGMTTDTQYF
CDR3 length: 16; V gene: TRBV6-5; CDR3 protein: CASSYSRTSGSYEQYF